Described below is a single TCR beta chain sequence and its context. V shed 2 bases and J 0 bases; nucleotides not matched to a gene: 6. CDR1 KGHSH and CDR2 LQKENI come from the germline V gene. The CDR3 has 17 residues. Sequencing was performed with immunoSEQ multiplex PCR; in TCRdb, only in-frame clones are kept and a portion is missing. The sample carries about 140,000 clones, 70% to 90% recorded once. The sample belongs to a study of blood T cell repertoires in COVID-19. Sequenced sample: peripheral blood. The sequence derives from a woman between 55 and 75 years old with acute or convalescent COVID-19. This chain connects TRBV18 to TRBJ2-2; 7 bases map to TRBD1. The CDR3 DNA is TGTGCCAGCTCACCAGGACAGGTACTCGCGAACACCGGGGAGCTGTTTTTT. Translated: CASSPGQVLANTGELFF.